This is a list of T cell receptor beta chains from one sample in a study of Ad26.COV2.S vaccination and SARS-CoV-2 variants. Assay: immunoSEQ multiplex PCR; the TCRdb copy retains only in-frame clones and omits some. This table has a few hundred thousand clones, approximately 88% appearing once. The sample consisted of peripheral blood, taken in a trial of Ad26.COV2.S vaccine versus placebo. Every receptor here comes from a person aged 18-65 years who received the Ad26.COV2.S COVID-19 vaccine or a placebo. CDR3s include the opening cysteine and the closing phenylalanine or tryptophan. A D gene is named only where the DNA matches it firmly. Not every row has a clone size; where given, it reads once, few, many or a size class.

NA	TRBD1	TRBJ1-6	TRBV7-2	TGTGCCAGCAGCCCCACAGGGGCCCGCTCCTATAATTCACCCCTCCACTTT	CASSPTGARSYNSPLHF
NA	TRBD1	TRBJ2-4	TRBV2	TGTGCCAGCAGACCCTCCGGGACAGGGTTTACGAACATTCAGTACTTC	CASRPSGTGFTNIQYF
once	TRBD2	TRBJ2-5	TRBV4-1	TGCGCCAGCAGCCAAGATGGGAGGGGACGTCCCCAAGAGACCCAGTACTTC	CASSQDGRGRPQETQYF
NA	NA	TRBJ2-7	TRBV27	TGTGCCAGCAGTTTGGCAGGGGCCTACGAGCAGTACTTC	CASSLAGAYEQYF
NA	NA	TRBJ1-5	TRBV12-1	TGTGCCAGCAGCTTCGCCAGGGACTGCCGCAATCAGCCCCAGCATTTT	CASSFARDCRNQPQHF
NA	TRBD1	TRBJ2-7	TRBV6-1	TGTGCCAGCAGTGAAATTTGGGGCCGGACAGGGGGCATCGAGCAGTACTTC	CASSEIWGRTGGIEQYF
NA	NA	TRBJ1-1	TRBV2	TGTGCCAGCAGTTTCGGATCAGGCAGCCTGAACACTGAAGCTTTCTTT	CASSFGSGSLNTEAFF
NA	TRBD1	TRBJ1-1	TRBV5-1	TGCGCCAGCAGCTTATCCGGGACAGCGAACACTGAAGCTTTCTTT	CASSLSGTANTEAFF
NA	NA	TRBJ1-2	TRBV29-1	TGCAGCGGGGGGGGAGCAACTACAAACTATGGCTACACCTTC	CSGGGATTNYGYTF
NA	TRBD1	TRBJ1-2	TRBV10-3	TGTGCCATCAGATCTACAGGGGGGCCCAACTATGGCTACACCTTC	CAIRSTGGPNYGYTF
NA	NA	TRBJ2-6	TRBV19	TGTGCCACCCGCAGTGAGGTTTCTGGGGCCAACGTCCTGACTTTC	CATRSEVSGANVLTF
NA	TRBD2	TRBJ2-3	TRBV4-3	TGCGCCAGCAGCCAACTACTAGCGGGGATTGGTGGGGATACGCAGTATTTT	CASSQLLAGIGGDTQYF
NA	NA	TRBJ2-3	TRBV11-2	TGTGCCAGCAGCTTAGCCACGGGGTTCCTAAATACGCAGTATTTT	CASSLATGFLNTQYF
NA	TRBD1	TRBJ2-1	TRBV19	TGTGCCAGTAGTCCCAGGACAGGGGGCATGGGGGGCTCCTACAATGAGCAGTTCTTC	CASSPRTGGMGGSYNEQFF
NA	NA	TRBJ1-2	TRBV11-2	TGTGCCAGCAGCCTACGCGACTGGGGCTATGGCTACACCTTC	CASSLRDWGYGYTF
NA	NA	TRBJ2-1	TRBV28	TGTGCCAGCAGTCCGGCGGTCTACAATGAGCAGTTCTTC	CASSPAVYNEQFF
once	TRBD1	TRBJ1-2	TRBV5-6	TGTGCCAGCAGCTCCCTAACGACAGGGATCTATGGCTACACCTTC	CASSSLTTGIYGYTF
NA	NA	TRBJ2-7	TRBV27	TGTGCCAGCAGTCCTCATCTGGGGAGGGAGCAGTACTTC	CASSPHLGREQYF
NA	TRBD1	TRBJ1-5	TRBV6-6	TGTGCCAGCAGGAGGGGACAGGGGGGCAATCAGCCCCAGCATTTT	CASRRGQGGNQPQHF
NA	NA	TRBJ1-2	TRBV7-8	TGTGCCAGCAGCTTAGCATGGGCACCTGGGGACTATGGCTACACCTTC	CASSLAWAPGDYGYTF
NA	NA	TRBJ2-5	TRBV4-3	TGCGCCAGCAGCCAGCTACCGACGGGGCCAGAGACCCAGTACTTC	CASSQLPTGPETQYF
NA	NA	TRBJ1-5	TRBV6-6	TGTGCCAGCAGTGACCCCGGGGCCAATCAGCCCCAGCATTTT	CASSDPGANQPQHF
NA	NA	TRBJ1-3	TRBV9	TGTGCCAGCAGCGAGACGGGACTGAGCTCTGGAAACACCATATATTTT	CASSETGLSSGNTIYF